The 4 T cell receptor beta chains below all came from one sample that was sequenced in a study of early T cells in non-severe SARS-CoV-2 infection. TCRdb itself ran the 5' RACE reads through MiXCR, one entry per CDR3 protein. Of tens of thousands of distinct CDR3 sequences detected, roughly an eighth appear once; the ten largest clones hold approximately 4%. Material: whole blood. These receptors originate from an adult who was a healthcare worker with PCR-confirmed SARS-CoV-2 infection or an uninfected control (not recorded which).

This clonotype was picked up many times. The J gene is TRBJ2-3, the V gene TRBV18, with 7 nucleotides matching TRBD2. From germline, CDR1 is KGHSH and CDR2 LQKENI. The CDR3 spans 14 residues. V lost 1 base and J lost 6; bases outside the gene matches: 4. The CDR3 sequence is CASSPRGRADTQYF. The CDR3 nucleotides are TGTGCCAGCTCACCACGAGGGAGGGCTGATACGCAGTATTTT.

This chain joins TRBV5-1 and TRBJ2-3; possibly TRBD1 for D (5 bases). Deletions cut 0 bases from V and 3 bases from J, with 17 bases between. This CDR3 has 17 amino acids. Per the germline V gene, CDR1 is SGHRS and CDR2 is YFSETQ. The CDR3 protein is CASSLAGRVGSTDTQYF. The CDR3 DNA reads as TGCGCCAGCAGCTTGGCGGGCAGGGTAGGTTCGACAGATACGCAGTATTTT.

This clonotype has at least ten counts. The chain links TRBV4-1 to TRBJ2-1, with 9 nucleotides matching TRBD1. The trim removed 4 bases at V and 3 bases at J, leaving 7 bases unmatched. CDR3 length: 16 amino acids. Germline V CDR1 and CDR2: MGHRA, YSYEKL. CDR3 in amino acids: CASSLTPGQGYNEQFF. The DNA of the CDR3 is TGCGCCAGCAGCCTAACCCCGGGACAGGGCTACAATGAGCAGTTCTTC.

This chain uses TRBV11-2 with TRBJ2-1; D not certain. V was trimmed by 3 bases and J by 2 bases, leaving 11 bases between them. CDR3 length: 15 amino acids. Per the germline V gene, CDR1 is SGHAT and CDR2 is FQNNGV. CDR3 DNA: TGTGCCAGCAGCTTTGGTCCCATCGCCTACAATGAGCAGTTCTTC. Protein product: CASSFGPIAYNEQFF. Full variable domain (rest looked up from reference TRBV11-2 and TRBJ2-1): EAGVAQSPRYKIIEKRQSVAFWCNPISGHATLYWYQQILGQGPKLLIQFQNNGVVDDSQLPKDRFSAERLKGVDSTLKIQPAKLEDSAVYLCASSFGPIAYNEQFFGPGTRLTVL.